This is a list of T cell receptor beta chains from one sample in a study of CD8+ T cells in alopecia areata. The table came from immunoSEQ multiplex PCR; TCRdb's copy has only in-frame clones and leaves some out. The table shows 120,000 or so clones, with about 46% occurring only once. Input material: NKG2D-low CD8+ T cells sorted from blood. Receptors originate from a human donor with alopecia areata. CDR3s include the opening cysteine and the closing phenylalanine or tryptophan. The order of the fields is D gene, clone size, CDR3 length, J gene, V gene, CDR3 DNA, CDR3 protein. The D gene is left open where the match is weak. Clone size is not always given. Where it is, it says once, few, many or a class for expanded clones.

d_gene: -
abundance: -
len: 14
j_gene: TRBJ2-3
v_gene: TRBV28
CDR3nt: TGTGCCAGCATCATTGGGTGGAACACAGATACGCAGTATTTT
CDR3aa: CASIIGWNTDTQYF

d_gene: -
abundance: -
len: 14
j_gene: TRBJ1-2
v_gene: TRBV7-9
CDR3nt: TGTGCCAGCAGCCCCATGGCCGAGACTTATGGCTACACCTTC
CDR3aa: CASSPMAETYGYTF

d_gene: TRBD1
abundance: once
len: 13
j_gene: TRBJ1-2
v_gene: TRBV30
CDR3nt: TGTGCCGGAGCTGGACAGGGTTTGGATGGCTACACCTTC
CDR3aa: CAGAGQGLDGYTF

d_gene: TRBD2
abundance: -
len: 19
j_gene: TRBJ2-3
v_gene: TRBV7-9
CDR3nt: TGTGCCAGCAGCCGGGTTAATAGCGGGAGCTACGTGAGCACAGATACGCAGTATTTT
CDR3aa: CASSRVNSGSYVSTDTQYF

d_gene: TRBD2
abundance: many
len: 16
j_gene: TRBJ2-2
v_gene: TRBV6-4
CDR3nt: TGTGCCAGCAGTGACCAGCGGGGGCACAACACCGGGGAGCTGTTTTTT
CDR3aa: CASSDQRGHNTGELFF

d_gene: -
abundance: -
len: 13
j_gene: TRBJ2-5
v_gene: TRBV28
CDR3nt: TGTGCCAGCAGTAGACAGGTTCAAGAGACCCAGTACTTC
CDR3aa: CASSRQVQETQYF

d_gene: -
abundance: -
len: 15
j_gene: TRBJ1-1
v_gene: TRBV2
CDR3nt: TGTGCCAGCAGTGAAGCGGTGGGGGTGAACACTGAAGCTTTCTTT
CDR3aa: CASSEAVGVNTEAFF

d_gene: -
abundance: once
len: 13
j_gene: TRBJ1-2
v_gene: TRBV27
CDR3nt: TGTGCCAGCAGCACCGCCGGGAGTGGTGATCACACCTTC
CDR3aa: CASSTAGSGDHTF

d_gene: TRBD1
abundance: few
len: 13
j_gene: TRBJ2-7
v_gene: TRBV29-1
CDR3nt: TGCAGCGTTGTTTCCGACAGGGGGCGAGAGCAGTACTTC
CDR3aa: CSVVSDRGREQYF

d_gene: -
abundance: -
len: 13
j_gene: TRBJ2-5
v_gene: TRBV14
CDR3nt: TGTGCCAGCAACCGGCCCCACCAAGAGACCCAGTACTTC
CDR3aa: CASNRPHQETQYF

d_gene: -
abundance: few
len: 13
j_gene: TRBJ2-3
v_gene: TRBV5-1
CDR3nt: TGCGCCAGCAGCTTGTTCTGGGGAGATACGCAGTATTTT
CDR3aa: CASSLFWGDTQYF

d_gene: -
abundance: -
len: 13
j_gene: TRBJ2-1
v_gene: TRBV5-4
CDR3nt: TGTGCCAGCAGCTTTGGTTCCCTTTATGAGCAGTTCTTC
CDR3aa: CASSFGSLYEQFF

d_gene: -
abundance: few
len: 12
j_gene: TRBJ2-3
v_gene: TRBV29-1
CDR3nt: TGCAGCGTTTCGCAGACCACAGATACGCAGTATTTT
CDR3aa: CSVSQTTDTQYF

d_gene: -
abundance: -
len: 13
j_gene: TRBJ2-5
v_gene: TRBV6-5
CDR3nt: TGTGCCAGCAGTTACTTTGCGGGGGAGACCCAGTACTTC
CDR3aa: CASSYFAGETQYF

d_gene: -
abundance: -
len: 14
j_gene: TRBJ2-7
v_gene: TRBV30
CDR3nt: TGTGCCTCGATGGACCCGGGTCTTTCCTACGAGCAGTACTTC
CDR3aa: CASMDPGLSYEQYF

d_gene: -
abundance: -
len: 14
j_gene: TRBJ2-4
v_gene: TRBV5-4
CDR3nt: TGTGCCAGCAGCTTGGCCGGGTTAGAAAACATTCAGTACTTC
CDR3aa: CASSLAGLENIQYF

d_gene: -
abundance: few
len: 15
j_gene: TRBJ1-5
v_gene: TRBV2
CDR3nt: TGTGCCAGCAGTGACCCGGGGGAGGGCAATCAGCCCCAGCATTTT
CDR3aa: CASSDPGEGNQPQHF

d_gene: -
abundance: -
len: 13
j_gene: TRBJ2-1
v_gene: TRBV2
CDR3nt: TGTGCCGGTACAGCTAGCTCCTACAATGAGCAGTTCTTC
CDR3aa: CAGTASSYNEQFF

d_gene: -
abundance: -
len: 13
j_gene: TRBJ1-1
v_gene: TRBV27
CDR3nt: TGTGCCAGCAGTACATTCAGGGGAGCTGAAGCTTTCTTT
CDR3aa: CASSTFRGAEAFF

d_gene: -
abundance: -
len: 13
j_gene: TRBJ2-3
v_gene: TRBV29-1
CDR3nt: TGCAGCGTTGTCGGCGGCTCCACAGATACGCAGTATTTT
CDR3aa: CSVVGGSTDTQYF

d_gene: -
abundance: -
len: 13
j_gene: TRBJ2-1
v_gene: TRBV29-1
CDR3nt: TGCAGCGTTGTGGGTTTAGCTTCGGAGGAGCAGTTCTTC
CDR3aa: CSVVGLASEEQFF

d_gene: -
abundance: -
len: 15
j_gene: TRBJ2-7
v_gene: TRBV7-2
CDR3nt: TGTGCCAGCAGCTACGACTTACAGAACGCCTACGAGCAGTACTTC
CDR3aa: CASSYDLQNAYEQYF

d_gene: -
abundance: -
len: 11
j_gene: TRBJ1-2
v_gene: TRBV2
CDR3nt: TGTGCCACCCCACGGCAAGGCGGCTACACCTTC
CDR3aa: CATPRQGGYTF

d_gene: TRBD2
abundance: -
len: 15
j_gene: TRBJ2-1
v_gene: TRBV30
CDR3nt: TGTGCCTGGAGGACCCCTAGCGGGTTGGTCAATGAGCAGTTCTTC
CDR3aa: CAWRTPSGLVNEQFF

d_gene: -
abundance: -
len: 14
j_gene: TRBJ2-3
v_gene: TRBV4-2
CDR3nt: TGTGCCAGCAGCCAAGATTTGGGGACAGATACGCAGTATTTT
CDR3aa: CASSQDLGTDTQYF